The clone carrying this T cell receptor (beta chain) was observed a few times. The data were taken from a study of control samples from healthy donors and cancer patients. Libraries were prepared by immunoSEQ multiplex PCR; TCRdb keeps only in-frame clonotypes and omits some of them. Here the sample spans over 200,000 clones, roughly 82% being singletons. The CDR3 spans 11 residues. V gave up 6 bases and J gave up 4 bases, with 9 bases separating them. Per the germline V gene, CDR1 is DFQATT and CDR2 is SNEGSKA (reference sequence). The origin of this receptor is a woman in her sixties with lung cancer. V is TRBV20-1 and J is TRBJ1-2; no clear D. The sequenced material came from PBMCs. CDR3 protein: CSAPVGYGYTF. The CDR3 DNA reads TGCAGTGCCCCGGTGGGCTATGGCTACACCTTC.